This TCR beta chain was recovered during a study of neurological immune-mediated disorders (dated by TCRdb to between 2019 and 2020). With respect to the entire study: The study compared peripheral blood TCR-beta repertoires of HTLV-I-associated myelopathy (HAM/TSP) patients, multiple sclerosis patients and healthy controls using UMI-based sequencing. The 95 to 120 TCR-beta libraries covered PBMC samples along with longitudinal samples, technical triplicates, and paired sorted CD4+ and CD8+ T-cell subsets. The cohort comprised 60 to 75 subjects: 15 or so HAM/TSP patients, 34 multiple sclerosis patients and 20 healthy controls. Longitudinal HAM/TSP donors and healthy donors each had 3 time-points at intervals of about 3-40 months.

This clonotype was detected a few times. Its antigen remains undetermined. No much larger clonotype is one base removed from it; base qualities were not supplied. To synthesize cDNA, template-switch 5'RACE was performed with a primer carrying a 10-nucleotide random unique molecular identifier so that each TCR transcript was tagged. Over 160 million TCR-beta sequences, covering 15-18 subjects, were produced in each sequencing run. The RNeasy kit was used for extraction of total RNA. The KAPA Real-time Library Amplification kit was used to amplify TCR-beta VDJ regions with primers targeting the TCR constant region and the 5'RACE anchor. A first PCR added sample indexes and Illumina adaptors, after which a second PCR increased the library yield. After Ampure bead purification, the TCR product of roughly 650 bp was size-selected on a 2% E-gel SizeSelection system. Before pooling, libraries had their quality checked on a Bioanalyzer, their concentration measured with Qubit, and their quantity determined with the Kapa Library Quantification kit. An Illumina HiSeq 2500 was used to sequence the libraries paired-end at 2 x 150 bp. To increase sequence diversity, about 23-30% phiX was spiked into each library pool. The paper's data handling went like this. The quality-filtered reads were processed with the UMI-based MiGEC pipeline, whose error correction step removed more than 75% of the raw TCR sequences. VDJ genes were aligned to IMGT germline references, and each clonotype was defined by a unique CDR3 amino acid sequence together with V-J genes. Clonal expansion, Shannon diversity, and CDR3 relatedness (CalcPairwiseDistances, ClusterSamples) were evaluated with VDJtools, and phylogenetic trees were built with CLCbio workbench. Expanded clones were defined as having at least 8 unique UMIs, based on coefficient-of-variation modelling across technical triplicates. TCRdb applied fastp at Q25 and MiXCR to the public reads, then kept only in-frame beta chains. Identical CDR3 protein sequences are pooled into one entry, listed with their most common genes and DNA. In this record, the V and J calls reflect TCRdb's handling and not the investigators' own analysis. The sample table records tens of thousands of distinct CDR3 sequences; roughly 13% of these occur just once. The biggest ten clones account for 9% of the sample.

The sample's time point label is to be understood as: longitudinal time-point 3. Libraries from unsorted PBMCs were made from 2 million PBMCs kept in RNAlater at -80 degrees C until RNA extraction. PBMCs were separated from peripheral blood using Ficoll-Hypaque density gradient centrifugation and then cryopreserved in liquid nitrogen. Beyond this particular receptor, the publication reports: TCR clonal expansion was highest in HAM/TSP patients and lowest in MS patients, with MS patients falling below even healthy controls. Across subjects, expanded clones never shared an identical CDR3 amino acid sequence, which suggests that the TCR-beta repertoires in every group were private.

Via the germline V gene, CDR1 is KGHSH and CDR2 LQKENI. From the cysteine up to the phenylalanine, the CDR3 has a length of 15 residues. Only CDR3 DNA is held: 45 bases, read in frame from base 1. V was cut back by 0 bases and J by 1 base, leaving a gap of 8 bases between them. This receptor was obtained from a male donor with HTLV-1-associated myelopathy (HAM/TSP). The chain joins TRBV18 to TRBJ2-3; the D gene remains uncertain. Sequencing was done on a sample of PBMCs. The nucleotide sequence is TGTGCCAGCTCACCACCCCCCCTGGGCACAGATACGCAGTATTTT. This sequence encodes CASSPPPLGTDTQYF. Supplemented by the reference TRBV18 and TRBJ2-3 proteins around the CDR3, the complete variable domain is NAGVMQNPRHLVRRRGQEARLRCSPMKGHSHVYWYRQLPEEGLKFMVYLQKENIIDESGMPKERFSAEFPKEGPSILRIQQVVRGDSAAYFCASSPPPLGTDTQYFGPGTRLTVL.